The next 29 T cell receptor beta chains were all read from a single sample in a study of glioma-infiltrating T cells after dendritic cell vaccination (dated by TCRdb to 2016 to 2017). The library was obtained by the immunoSEQ multiplex PCR assay. The immuneACCESS repertoire file appears here via TCRdb, limited to in-frame rearrangements. These files lack a portion of the clones; in checked studies, under half of the deficit traces to unresolved V genes, and the cause of the others is not known. The sample table records more than 30,000 clones; roughly 90% of these occur just once. Around 2.1% of the sample is taken by the ten largest. Material: blood, obtained before dendritic cell vaccination. The receptors derive from a human donor with glioblastoma.

This chain links TRBV7-2 with TRBJ2-1; 8 bases map to TRBD2. This CDR3 is 14 amino acids long. Germline V gene lookup returns CDR1 SGHTA and CDR2 FQGNSA. V dropped 5 bases and J dropped 9; count of bases not matched to a gene: 9. The CDR3 region has the DNA TGTGCCAGCAGCCAATGGGCGGGGGGTGGTGAGCAGTTCTTC. It translates to CASSQWAGGGEQFF.

This rearrangement joins TRBV2 to TRBJ2-7, with a weak D call TRBD1 (5 bases). With 6 bases removed from V and 2 bases from J, the gap between germline ends came to 8 bases. This CDR3 is 12 amino acids long. CDR1 is SNHLY, CDR2 FYNNEI, per germline. CDR3 DNA sequence: TGTGCCAGCAGAATGGGGCCCTACGAGCAGTACTTC. Protein product: CASRMGPYEQYF. The full variable domain, completed using reference TRBV2 and TRBJ2-7, is EPEVTQTPSHQVTQMGQEVILRCVPISNHLYFYWYRQILGQKVEFLVSFYNNEISEKSEIFDDQFSVERPDGSNFTLKIRSTKLEDSAMYFCASRMGPYEQYFGPGTRLTVT.

The chain joins TRBV7-2 to TRBJ2-2; TRBD1 might be the D (5 bases). This CDR3 spans 15 amino acids. CDR1 and CDR2 (germline): SGHTA, FQGNSA. Trimming stripped 5 bases from V and 0 bases from J, with 10 bases between. CDR3: CASSPRQTNTGELFF. CDR3 coding DNA: TGTGCCAGCAGCCCCAGACAGACGAACACCGGGGAGCTGTTTTTT.

The V and J genes are TRBV7-9 and TRBJ1-2; D might be TRBD1 (6 bases). The CDR3 loop spans 12 amino acids. In germline, CDR1 is SEHNR, CDR2 FQNEAQ (reference sequence). Trimming pared 5 bases from V and 8 bases from J, leaving 12 bases between. Written as DNA, the CDR3 is TGTGCCAGCAGCAACAGGGAAGTCGGCTACACCTTC. Translation gives CASSNREVGYTF. The full variable domain, rest sourced from reference TRBV7-9 and TRBJ1-2, is DTGVSQNPRHKITKRGQNVTFRCDPISEHNRLYWYRQTLGQGPEFLTYFQNEAQLEKSRLLSDRFSAERPKGSFSTLEIQRTEQGDSAMYLCASSNREVGYTFGSGTRLTVV.

The chain is built from TRBV19 and TRBJ1-1, with 7 bases aligning to TRBD1. The V gene's germline CDR1 is LNHDA and CDR2 SQIVND (reference sequence). V lost 7 bases, J lost 5 bases, and 4 bases stayed unmatched. This CDR3 contains 12 residues. The CDR3 bases are TGTGCCAGTAATAACAGGGGAACTGAAGCTTTCTTT. Its translation is CASNNRGTEAFF.

The rearrangement links TRBV4-1 to TRBJ2-3, with D perhaps matching TRBD2 (6 bases). The V gene's germline CDR1 is MGHRA and CDR2 YSYEKL. The CDR3 loop spans 17 amino acids. Trimming left V 0 bases short and J 2 bases short, with 15 bases between. Written as DNA, the CDR3 is TGCGCCAGCAGCCAAGATGGCCCTGGAGGGGTCACAGATACGCAGTATTTT. It codes for CASSQDGPGGVTDTQYF.

The gene calls are TRBV4-1 and TRBJ2-1, with D uncertain. Germline lookup yields CDR1 MGHRA and CDR2 YSYEKL. Trimming shortened V by 0 bases and J by 11 bases, and 14 bases separated the two germline ends. This CDR3 is 14 amino acids long. The CDR3 spells CASSQEPYVEKQFF. The CDR3 DNA sequence: TGCGCCAGCAGCCAAGAGCCTTACGTCGAGAAGCAGTTCTTC.

CDR3: CASSQGQGTPNYGYTF. CDR3 coding DNA: TGCGCCAGCAGCCAAGGGCAGGGGACCCCAAACTATGGCTACACCTTC. The chain joins TRBV4-1 to TRBJ1-2; a possible D gene is TRBD1 (6 bases). The CDR3 length is 16 residues. Germline V CDR1 and CDR2: MGHRA, YSYEKL. V was clipped by 1 base and J by 2 bases, with 14 bases between them.

This rearrangement joins TRBV6-5 to TRBJ1-1, with 8 nucleotides matching TRBD1. From germline, CDR1 is MNHEY and CDR2 SVGAGI. The length of the CDR3 is 14 residues. The V segment lost 4 bases and the J segment 5 bases; nucleotides outside the gene matches: 6. CDR3 amino acids: CASSSTGARTEAFF. The CDR3 nucleotides read TGTGCCAGCAGTTCGACAGGGGCTAGGACTGAAGCTTTCTTT.

This clone turned up a few times. The chain combines TRBV18 with TRBJ2-5; 7 nucleotides match TRBD1. Germline V CDR1 and CDR2: KGHSH, LQKENI. Trimming took 4 bases from V and 5 from J; bases not matched to a gene: 7. The CDR3 is 14 residues long. In DNA, the CDR3 is TGTGCCAGCTCACGGGGACAGCTTAAGGAGACCCAGTACTTC. The encoded protein is CASSRGQLKETQYF.

CDR3 residues: CASSLGRNQPQHF. The CDR3 DNA reads as TGTGCCAGCAGCTTGGGGCGGAATCAGCCCCAGCATTTT. This chain uses TRBV7-2 with TRBJ1-5; weak D call: TRBD1 (5 bases). Germline-derived CDR1 and CDR2 are SGHTA and FQGNSA. V lost 3 bases and J lost 4, with 7 bases in between. The CDR3 covers 13 residues.

The count of this clone is one. The chain has TRBV9 and TRBJ2-3; 10 bases line up with TRBD2. The CDR3 loop spans 16 amino acids. V shed 2 bases and J 3 bases; nucleotides not matched to a gene: 6. The germline gives CDR1 SGDLS, CDR2 YYNGEE. CDR3 sequence (DNA): TGTGCCAGCAGCGTTGGGCTAGCGGGGGAAACAGATACGCAGTATTTT. This translates into CASSVGLAGETDTQYF.

The genes are TRBV30 and TRBJ2-3; 7 nucleotides line up with TRBD2. Germline V CDR1 and CDR2: GTSNPN, SVGIG (reference sequence). This CDR3 is 12 amino acids long. This CDR3 reads CAGSGSTDTQYF. CDR3 nucleotide sequence: TGTGCAGGTAGCGGGAGCACAGATACGCAGTATTTT. Filled out from reference TRBV30 and TRBJ2-3, the complete variable domain reads SQTIHQWPATLVQPVGSPLSLECTVEGTSNPNLYWYRQAAGRGLQLLFYSVGIGQISSEVPQNLSASRPQDRQFILSSKKLLLSDSGFYLCAGSGSTDTQYFGPGTRLTVL.

The chain's CDR3 is CASSPFAGQGYEQYF. CDR3 DNA sequence: TGTGCCAGCAGCCCCTTTGCGGGGCAGGGCTACGAGCAGTACTTC. The chain uses TRBV6-5 and TRBJ2-7, with D maybe TRBD2 (6 bases). The CDR3 extends over 15 amino acids. The V gene lost 6 bases and the J gene lost 3 bases, with 18 bases spanning the gap. Germline V gene data show CDR1 as MNHEY and CDR2 as SVGAGI.

The chain couples TRBV2 to TRBJ2-7; 8 bases align to TRBD1. Germline trimming cut 6 bases from V and 3 bases from J; bases unmatched to any gene: 10. The CDR3 runs to 15 residues. Germline loops: CDR1 SNHLY, CDR2 FYNNEI. The CDR3 nucleotides are TGTGCCAGCAGGGTTGGACAGGGACAGGTCTACGAGCAGTACTTC. Its translation is CASRVGQGQVYEQYF.

The chain recombines TRBV7-9 with TRBJ1-3, with a weak D call TRBD1 (5 bases). The V end was cut by 3 bases, the J end by 4 bases, with 10 bases between. Germline CDR1 SEHNR, CDR2 FQNEAQ (reference sequence). This CDR3 spans 14 amino acids. The CDR3 here is CASSLAGGGNTIYF. CDR3 nucleotide sequence: TGTGCCAGCAGCTTGGCGGGGGGAGGAAACACCATATATTTT.

The V and J genes are TRBV4-1 and TRBJ2-7, with a possible D match to TRBD2 (5 bases). Per germline, CDR1 MGHRA and CDR2 YSYEKL. There are 16 residues in the CDR3. V lost 2 bases and J lost 0, with 14 bases in between. CDR3 nucleotide sequence: TGCGCCAGCAGCCAAAGCCTAGCCACTTCCTCCTACGAGCAGTACTTC. Its translation: CASSQSLATSSYEQYF.

The CDR3 protein is CASSITAGAQGKQFF. CDR3 DNA sequence: TGTGCCAGCAGCATCACGGCGGGGGCTCAAGGGAAGCAGTTCTTC. The chain has TRBV7-6 and TRBJ2-1; a possible D gene is TRBD2 (7 bases). V lost 5 bases to trimming and J lost 11 bases, with 22 bases between them. There are 15 residues in the CDR3. The germline V gene has CDR1 SGHVS and CDR2 FNYEAQ.

The chain employs TRBV18 and TRBJ2-6; 11 bases are a match to TRBD1. V lost 3 bases to trimming and J lost 11 bases; unmatched junction nucleotides: 0. Germline-derived CDR1 and CDR2 are KGHSH and LQKENI. The CDR3 consists of 13 residues. In DNA form, the CDR3 reads TGTGCCAGCTCACCGGGACAGGGGGACGTCCTGACTTTC. Protein sequence: CASSPGQGDVLTF.

V and J are TRBV7-2 and TRBJ1-5, with D unresolved. This CDR3 contains 14 residues. The germline V gene has CDR1 SGHTA and CDR2 FQGNSA. V shed 5 bases and J shed 4 bases, with 12 bases lying between them. Written as DNA, the CDR3 is TGTGCCAGCAGCCAGAACCTTGGTAATCAGCCCCAGCATTTT. Amino acid sequence: CASSQNLGNQPQHF.

The rearrangement joins TRBV5-1 to TRBJ2-1, with 10 bases identical to TRBD2. Germline loops: CDR1 SGHRS, CDR2 YFSETQ. Trimming removed 0 bases from V and 5 bases from J; junction bases left unmatched: 5. The CDR3 is made up of 16 amino acids. The CDR3 bases are TGCGCCAGCAGCTTGGGCCCAGCGGGGGGGCACAATGAGCAGTTCTTC. It codes for CASSLGPAGGHNEQFF.

The chain couples TRBV5-1 to TRBJ2-7, with 10 bases fitting TRBD2. CDR1 and CDR2 (germline): SGHRS, YFSETQ. With V trimmed by 4 bases and J by 3 bases, 10 bases remained unmatched. CDR3 length equals 16 residues. The CDR3 bases are TGCGCCAGCAGCCCATCCAGCGGGGGGGCCTTCTACGAGCAGTACTTC. Its translation: CASSPSSGGAFYEQYF. Full variable domain (missing parts from reference TRBV5-1 and TRBJ2-7): KAGVTQTPRYLIKTRGQQVTLSCSPISGHRSVSWYQQTPGQGLQFLFEYFSETQRNKGNFPGRFSGRQFSNSRSEMNVSTLELGDSALYLCASSPSSGGAFYEQYFGPGTRLTVT.

DNA for the CDR3: TGTGCCAGCAGCTTAACACTTATAACCGGGACAGGGGTAGGCTACACCTTC. Its protein is CASSLTLITGTGVGYTF. The V and J genes are TRBV11-2 and TRBJ1-2; 10 bases align to TRBD1. Germline trimming cut 2 bases from V and 8 bases from J; bases unmatched to any gene: 14. The CDR3 has 17 amino acids. Germline CDR1 and CDR2: SGHAT and FQNNGV.

This chain connects TRBV5-5 to TRBJ1-2; 7 bases align to TRBD1. Unmatched junction bases numbered 6, after V lost 0 bases and J lost 4 bases. The CDR3 is 15 residues long. Germline CDR1 is SGHKS and CDR2 is YYEKEE (reference sequence). In nucleotides, the CDR3 is TGTGCCAGCAGCTTGGGCTTAACAGGGGTCTATGGCTACACCTTC. Protein product: CASSLGLTGVYGYTF.

The genes are TRBV11-3 and TRBJ2-1; 15 bases are shared with TRBD2. The CDR3 covers 15 residues. V lost 3 bases to trimming and J lost 9 bases; unmatched junction nucleotides: 3. Germline CDR1 and CDR2: SGHNT and YENEEA. In DNA, the CDR3 is TGTGCCAGCAGCTTGGGACTAGCGGGGGGTGGTGAGCAGTTCTTC. Its translation is CASSLGLAGGGEQFF.

This clone showed up just once. CDR3 in amino acids: CASSPTGLGTSGGPQETQYF. The DNA for the CDR3 is TGTGCCAGTAGTCCCACCGGACTGGGGACTAGCGGGGGGCCACAAGAGACCCAGTACTTC. This sequence joins TRBV19 and TRBJ2-5, with TRBD2 matching over 15 bases. V shed 5 bases and J 2 bases; nucleotides not matched to a gene: 15. CDR3 size: 20 residues. Germline V CDR1 and CDR2: LNHDA, SQIVND (reference sequence). The variable domain in full, with the rest retrieved from reference TRBV19 and TRBJ2-5, is DGGITQSPKYLFRKEGQNVTLSCEQNLNHDAMYWYRQDPGQGLRLIYYSQIVNDFQKGDIAEGYSVSREKKESFPLTVTSAQKNPTAFYLCASSPTGLGTSGGPQETQYFGPGTRLLVL.

V is TRBV11-2 and J is TRBJ1-6, with 7 nucleotides matching TRBD1. The CDR3 sequence is 16 residues long. Germline-derived CDR1 and CDR2 are SGHAT and FQNNGV. Trimming removed 0 bases from V and 10 bases from J; junction bases left unmatched: 9. The CDR3 DNA sequence: TGTGCCAGCAGCTTAGAGCAGACAGGGTGGCGCTCACCCCTCCACTTT. Amino acids: CASSLEQTGWRSPLHF.

The V and J genes are TRBV18 and TRBJ2-2; no clear D. Between the trimmed V and J ends, which lost 3 bases and 5 bases, there was a span of 13 bases. This CDR3 contains 15 residues. In germline, CDR1 is KGHSH, CDR2 LQKENI. CDR3 protein: CASSPPASRTGELFF. The CDR3, as DNA: TGTGCCAGCTCACCCCCAGCGTCGAGGACCGGGGAGCTGTTTTTT. The full variable domain, in which reference TRBV18 and TRBJ2-2 provide the parts outside the CDR3, is NAGVMQNPRHLVRRRGQEARLRCSPMKGHSHVYWYRQLPEEGLKFMVYLQKENIIDESGMPKERFSAEFPKEGPSILRIQQVVRGDSAAYFCASSPPASRTGELFFGEGSRLTVL.

The chain has TRBV4-2 and TRBJ2-5; D is possibly TRBD2 (6 bases). Deletions cut 1 base from V and 2 bases from J, with 11 bases between. The CDR3 extends over 15 amino acids. Per germline, CDR1 LGHNA and CDR2 YNFKEQ. CDR3 region: CASSQGGTYQETQYF. CDR3 in DNA: TGTGCCAGCAGCCAAGGCGGGACTTATCAAGAGACCCAGTACTTC.